This T cell receptor beta chain was observed in a study of T cells after yellow fever vaccination. The study's findings and limits: The secondary response peaked faster, at day 5 versus 15, but was weaker. Subsequent booster samples again held most clones from primary vaccination (around 96% CD4, approximately 85% CD8). Abundant clonotypes from the bulk population could have been carried over as contaminants into FACS-sorted repertoires.

As to this clonotype: Its target is unknown.

One entry per CDR3 protein, called by TCRdb with MiXCR from the 5' RACE reads. The sample consists of about 500,000 distinct CDR3 sequences, about a sixth of them appearing once. The CDR3 consists of 13 residues. Germline V gene lookup returns CDR1 DFQATT and CDR2 SNEGSKA (reference sequence). V trimming: 7 bases; J trimming: 1 base; junction bases outside the gene matches: 1. The source is a man between 18 and 35 years old who received the YFV17D yellow fever vaccine. The chain carries TRBV20-1 and TRBJ2-1; 10 bases align to TRBD2. The sequenced sample was PBMCs, obtained less than 6 days after the first yellow fever vaccination. CDR3 amino acids: CSVAGGSYNEQFF. The DNA for the CDR3 is TGCAGTGTAGCGGGGGGTTCCTACAATGAGCAGTTCTTC.